These 18 T cell receptor beta chains came from one sample sequenced in a study of T cells after yellow fever vaccination (dated by TCRdb to about 2019). Library preparation employed 5' RACE. The listed sequencing device is Illumina HiSeq 2500. TCRdb applied fastp at Q25 and MiXCR to the public reads, then kept only in-frame beta chains. A single entry per CDR3 protein holds the most common genes and DNA from its merged rows. The sample table shows around 150,000 distinct CDR3 sequences, and 5.5% to 7.5% are seen once. The top ten clonotypes cover 2.5% to 3% of the sample. The treatment or condition label corresponds to: live attenuated yellow fever vaccine strain. Source: CD4+ T cells sorted from PBMCs, taken 5 days after the first yellow fever vaccination. These TCRs come from a young man who received the YFV17D yellow fever vaccine.

The chain has TRBV6-2 or TRBV6-3 and TRBJ1-1, with D maybe TRBD1 (5 bases). The germline V and J ends were trimmed by 2 bases and 2 bases, with 12 bases remaining between them. The length of the CDR3 is 15 residues. Germline V gene sequence: CDR1 MNHEY, CDR2 SVGEGT. CDR3 amino acids: CASSYRRGGNTEAFF. In nucleotides, the CDR3 is TGTGCCAGCAGTTACAGGCGGGGCGGAAACACTGAAGCTTTCTTT.

This clonotype came up many times. The chain is built from TRBV2 and TRBJ2-1; D uncertain. From germline, CDR1 is SNHLY and CDR2 FYNNEI. The CDR3 contains 10 residues. V lost 8 bases and J 7 bases, leaving 6 bases between the germline ends. The CDR3 loop reads CASVENEQFF. The CDR3 bases are TGTGCCAGCGTCGAAAATGAGCAGTTCTTC.

A few counts support this clonotype. The chain is built from TRBV6-5 and TRBJ1-1, with D hard to call. From germline, CDR1 is MNHEY and CDR2 SVGAGI. V lost 2 bases and J 0 bases, leaving 7 bases between the germline ends. CDR3 length: 14 residues. CDR3 sequence: CASSYGVMNTEAFF. DNA for the CDR3: TGTGCCAGCAGTTACGGGGTCATGAACACTGAAGCTTTCTTT.

This chain links TRBV28 with TRBJ1-2; D call uncertain. CDR1 MDHEN and CDR2 SYDVKM come from the germline V gene. Trimming left V 1 base short and J 4 bases short, with 10 bases between. This CDR3 is built from 14 residues. CDR3 loop: CASSLFRPPYGYTF. The CDR3 region has the DNA TGTGCCAGCAGTTTATTCCGCCCGCCCTATGGCTACACCTTC.

This chain connects TRBV20-1 to TRBJ2-1; 10 positions agree with TRBD2. The CDR3 has 14 amino acids. With V trimmed by 5 bases and J by 5 bases, 6 bases remained unmatched. Germline CDR1 is DFQATT and CDR2 is SNEGSKA (reference sequence). The CDR3 DNA reads TGCAGTGCTGGAGCGGGGGGGGAGAACAATGAGCAGTTCTTC. Protein sequence: CSAGAGGENNEQFF.

Only a few counts were recorded for this clonotype. The chain is built from TRBV7-3 and TRBJ1-1; 7 bases agree with TRBD1. V gave up 5 bases and J gave up 1 base; unmatched junction bases: 10. The CDR3 consists of 16 residues. Germline V gene lookup returns CDR1 SGHTA and CDR2 FQGTGA. CDR3 DNA: TGTGCCAGCAGCGCCCAACCCGGGACAGCGAACACTGAAGCTTTCTTT. Translating gives CASSAQPGTANTEAFF.

This clonotype was counted at least ten times. The V and J genes are TRBV7-6 and TRBJ2-7; 13 bases line up with TRBD2. This CDR3 is built from 14 residues. Trimming took 4 bases from V and 3 from J; bases not matched to a gene: 0. CDR1 is SGHVS, CDR2 FNYEAQ, per germline. CDR3 nucleotides: TGTGCCAGCAGCTGGACTAGCGGGGGCTACGAGCAGTACTTC. Translation gives CASSWTSGGYEQYF.

This clonotype came up many times. The V and J genes are TRBV2 and TRBJ2-7; D remains ambiguous. There are 13 residues in the CDR3. V lost 3 bases and J 5 bases, leaving 11 bases between the germline ends. CDR1 SNHLY and CDR2 FYNNEI come from the germline V gene. CDR3 sequence: CASSEFPRDEQYV. The CDR3 region has the DNA TGTGCCAGCAGTGAGTTCCCCCGGGACGAGCAGTACGTC.

In this sample, this clonotype turned up many times. The rearrangement joins TRBV6-1 to TRBJ1-1; 7 bases agree with TRBD1. V gave up 5 bases and J gave up 6 bases; unmatched junction bases: 6. The CDR3 is 13 amino acids. The germline V gene has CDR1 MNHNS and CDR2 SASEGT. CDR3: CASSQRQGAEAFF. The CDR3 bases are TGTGCCAGCAGTCAAAGACAGGGCGCTGAAGCTTTCTTT.

This clonotype was seen repeatedly, ten times or more. The V call is TRBV7-9, the J call TRBJ2-2, with 9 bases that match TRBD2. The CDR3 is 17 residues long. V lost 5 bases to trimming and J lost 5 bases; unmatched junction nucleotides: 12. Germline V gives CDR1 SEHNR, CDR2 FQNEAQ (reference sequence). The CDR3, as DNA: TGTGCCAGCAGCCCAGGGGGGCTAGCGGGGAGAACCGGGGAGCTGTTTTTT. It codes for CASSPGGLAGRTGELFF.

The table lists this clonotype with a few counts. The chain joins TRBV19 to TRBJ2-5; unclear D gene. The CDR3 has 15 residues. Germline assignment: CDR1 LNHDA and CDR2 SQIVND (reference sequence). Trimming cost V 0 bases and J 1 base, with 9 bases left between them. This CDR3 is CASSIEMGPQETQYF. CDR3 sequence (DNA): TGTGCCAGTAGTATAGAAATGGGCCCCCAAGAGACCCAGTACTTC.

This clonotype appeared a few times. The V and J genes are TRBV18 and TRBJ2-1, with D perhaps assigned TRBD1 or TRBD2 (5 bases each). The CDR3 loop spans 18 amino acids. Germline V gene data show CDR1 as KGHSH and CDR2 as LQKENI. Trimming left V 0 bases short and J 0 bases short, with 15 bases between. CDR3 bases: TGTGCCAGCTCACCACCGGGACGTAGGGCGAGCTCCTACAATGAGCAGTTCTTC. This sequence encodes CASSPPGRRASSYNEQFF. Combining the CDR3 with reference TRBV18 and TRBJ2-1 gives the whole variable domain NAGVMQNPRHLVRRRGQEARLRCSPMKGHSHVYWYRQLPEEGLKFMVYLQKENIIDESGMPKERFSAEFPKEGPSILRIQQVVRGDSAAYFCASSPPGRRASSYNEQFFGPGTRLTVL.

In this sample, this clonotype turned up many times. V and J are TRBV3-1 and TRBJ2-7, with a tentative D call TRBD2 (5 bases). Trimming pared 6 bases from V and 2 bases from J, leaving 11 bases between. Germline V gene sequence: CDR1 LGHDT, CDR2 YNNKEL (reference sequence). This CDR3 has 13 amino acids. The DNA of the CDR3 is TGTGCCAGCAGACGCGGACTGGCCTACGAGCAGTACTTC. This sequence encodes CASRRGLAYEQYF.

The gene calls are TRBV5-4 and TRBJ2-7; D possibly corresponds to TRBD1 (6 bases). Deletions cut 4 bases from V and 2 bases from J, with 13 bases between. This CDR3 is 14 amino acids long. The germline gives CDR1 SGHNT, CDR2 YYREEE (reference sequence). The CDR3 region is CASSPEAGAYEQYF. CDR3 bases: TGTGCCAGCAGCCCCGAGGCAGGGGCCTACGAGCAGTACTTC.

The chain recombines TRBV27 with TRBJ1-2; D is possibly TRBD1 (6 bases). The CDR3 has 14 residues. V was shortened by 5 bases and J by 1 base, with 11 bases between the two germline ends. CDR1 and CDR2 from the germline V gene are MNHEY and SMNVEV (reference sequence). The CDR3 reads CASSPRTVNYGYTF. The CDR3 DNA follows: TGTGCCAGCAGTCCTCGGACAGTTAACTATGGCTACACCTTC.

This clonotype was recorded many times. The chain uses TRBV3-1 and TRBJ2-7, with a tentative D call TRBD1 (6 bases). The CDR3 spans 13 residues. Germline-derived CDR1 and CDR2 are LGHDT and YNNKEL (reference sequence). V was clipped by 4 bases and J by 9 bases, with 16 bases between them. The CDR3 DNA sequence: TGTGCCAGCAGCCTAACCCCGACAGGACGGCAGTACGTC. It specifies CASSLTPTGRQYV.

This clonotype showed up many times. The chain is built from TRBV28 and TRBJ2-1, with 11 bases identical to TRBD2. The J segment lost 5 bases and the V segment lost 5 bases, leaving 5 bases of the junction unmatched. The germline gives CDR1 MDHEN, CDR2 SYDVKM. This CDR3 has 15 amino acids. The chain's CDR3 is CASSNPSGGHNEQFF. The CDR3 DNA follows: TGTGCCAGCAGTAACCCTAGCGGGGGGCACAATGAGCAGTTCTTC.

This clonotype was seen a handful of times. This rearrangement joins TRBV5-1 to TRBJ2-5, with D perhaps given as TRBD1 or TRBD2 (5 bases each). Germline V lookup: CDR1 SGHRS, CDR2 YFSETQ. The CDR3 extends over 12 amino acids. The V and J ends lost 4 bases and 5 bases respectively, with 9 bases between them. This chain's CDR3 is CASSEGWETQYF. Written as DNA, the CDR3 is TGCGCCAGCAGCGAGGGGTGGGAGACCCAGTACTTC. Together with reference TRBV5-1 and TRBJ2-5, the CDR3 gives the full variable domain: KAGVTQTPRYLIKTRGQQVTLSCSPISGHRSVSWYQQTPGQGLQFLFEYFSETQRNKGNFPGRFSGRQFSNSRSEMNVSTLELGDSALYLCASSEGWETQYFGPGTRLLVL.